This T cell receptor beta chain derives from a study of response to subunit inactivated influenza vaccine. With regard to this clonotype: Its antigen remains unknown.

The CDR3 length is 13 residues. After removal of 7 bases from V and 3 bases from J, the junction contained 3 bases not matched to a gene. CDR1 and CDR2 (germline): SQVTM, ANQGSEA. Study-wide findings and caveats: That few new T cells are recruited by each seasonal influenza vaccination was the authors' suggestion.

TCRdb processed the RT-PCR reads anew with MiXCR; each CDR3 protein has one entry. The sample includes fewer than 700,000 distinct CDR3 sequences, 10% to 15% seen only once; the top ten take about an eighth. The chain has TRBV29-1 and TRBJ2-7; 13 bases are shared with TRBD2. Here the sequenced sample was PBMCs from blood, taken about 6 weeks after vaccination. The TCR sequence derives from a man aged 45-60 years who received an inactivated influenza vaccine. Written as DNA, the CDR3 is TGCAGCGGTCGGACTAGCGGGAGCTACGAGCAGTACTTC. It is translated as CSGRTSGSYEQYF.